This TCR beta chain was documented in a study of spatial heterogeneity in lung cancer. Time point noted: sample taken at primary tumor resection. No cells were sorted before sequencing. The whole RNA sequenced was extracted from tumor, nontumor lung or frozen PBMC. The donors, 72 patients with untreated early-stage non-small cell lung cancer, provided the samples. Each CDR3 protein gets one entry after TCRdb re-called the 5' RACE reads with MiXCR. The sample gives about 7,800 distinct CDR3 sequences, approximately 8.6% of which show up once; 45% to 50% is in the top ten. Study conclusions and caveats: More often at tumor resection than at routine follow-up, ubiquitous expanded tumor TCRs were detected in the blood.

This clonotype was counted at least ten times. Its specificity is unknown. As an off-target read in a library built for alpha chains, this beta chain has a frequency of little significance. The CDR3 is made up of 16 amino acids. Germline loops: CDR1 SGHRS, CDR2 YFSETQ. Losses at the gene ends were 3 bases for V and 5 bases for J; bases not matched to a gene: 10. V usage is TRBV5-1 and J usage is TRBJ2-2; 7 nucleotides match TRBD1. This clonotype was obtained from a male donor with early-stage non-small cell lung cancer. The sequencing here drew on PBMCs, taken at surgery. CDR3 in amino acids: CASSWVGTEGTGELFF. For the CDR3, the DNA is TGCGCCAGCAGCTGGGTTGGGACAGAGGGGACCGGGGAGCTGTTTTTT.